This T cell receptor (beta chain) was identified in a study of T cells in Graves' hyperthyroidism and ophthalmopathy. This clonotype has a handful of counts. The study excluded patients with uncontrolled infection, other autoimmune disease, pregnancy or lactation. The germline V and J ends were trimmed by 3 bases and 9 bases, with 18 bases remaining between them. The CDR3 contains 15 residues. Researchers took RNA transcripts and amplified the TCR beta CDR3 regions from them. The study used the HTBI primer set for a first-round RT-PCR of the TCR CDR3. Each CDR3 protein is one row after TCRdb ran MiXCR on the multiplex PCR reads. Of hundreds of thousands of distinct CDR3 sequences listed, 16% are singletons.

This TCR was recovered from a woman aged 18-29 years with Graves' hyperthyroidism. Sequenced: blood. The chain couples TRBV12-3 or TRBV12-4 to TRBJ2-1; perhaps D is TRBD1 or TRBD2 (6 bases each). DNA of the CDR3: TGTGCCAGCAGTTTCGGTGGGGGGCGGACGAGTGAGCAGTTCTTC. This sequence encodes CASSFGGGRTSEQFF.